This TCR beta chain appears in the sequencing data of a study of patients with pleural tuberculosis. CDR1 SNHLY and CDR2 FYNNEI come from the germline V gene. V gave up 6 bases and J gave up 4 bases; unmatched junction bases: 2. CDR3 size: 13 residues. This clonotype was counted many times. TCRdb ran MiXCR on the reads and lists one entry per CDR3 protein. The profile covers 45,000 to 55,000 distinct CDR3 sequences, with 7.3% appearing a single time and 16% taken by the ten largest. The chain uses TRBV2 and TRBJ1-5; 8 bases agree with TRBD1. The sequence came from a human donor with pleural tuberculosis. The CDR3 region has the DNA TGTGCCAGCAGACGACAGGGGAATCAGCCCCAGCATTTT. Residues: CASRRQGNQPQHF.